The text below deals with one T cell receptor beta chain. This sample is part of a study of cytomegalovirus exposure and HLA in healthy donors. The CDR3 has 14 residues. V gave up 0 bases and J gave up 3 bases, with 10 bases separating them. Germline loops: CDR1 SGHRS, CDR2 YFSETQ. Both 60 Vbeta primers and 13 Jbeta primers went into the PCR. Profiling relied on immunoSEQ multiplex PCR, and the TCRdb table lists in-frame clones only, not all of them. In the table there are 85,000 to 120,000 clones, 71% of which are singletons. This chain links TRBV5-1 with TRBJ2-7; D might be TRBD1 (6 bases). Material for sequencing was PBMCs. This receptor was obtained from a female donor in good health and CMV-seronegative. CDR3 region: CASSLVVGGYEQYF. DNA for the CDR3: TGCGCCAGCAGCTTGGTTGTAGGGGGCTACGAGCAGTACTTC.